This T cell receptor (beta chain) emerged from a study of spatial heterogeneity in lung cancer. On the study more broadly: The count of detected beta-chain sequences consistently exceeded that of alpha-chain sequences. Regarding the study as a whole: For expanded intratumoral alpha and beta TCRs, counts tracked tumor mutation counts.

A distinct unique molecular identifier was carried by each TCR cDNA molecule. TCRdb analysed the 5' RACE reads with MiXCR anew, one entry per CDR3 protein. The profile shows thousands of distinct CDR3 sequences, approximately 3% of them singletons. Trimming cost V 0 bases and J 7 bases, with 6 bases left between them. The CDR3 contains 13 residues. Germline CDR1 reads MNHEY; CDR2 reads SMNVEV (reference sequence). In its sample, this clonotype ranks as medium-sized. Its antigen remains unidentified. Time point in this sample: sample taken at primary tumor resection. Samples came from 65 to 75 TRACERx patients with untreated early-stage lung cancer. From tumor, nontumor lung or frozen PBMC, whole RNA was taken unsorted for sequencing.

This clonotype was sampled from a female donor with early-stage non-small cell lung cancer. The chain employs TRBV27 and TRBJ2-2; D not resolved. The sample was lung tumor tissue, taken at surgery. The CDR3 protein is CASSLSGDGELFF. As DNA, the CDR3 is TGTGCCAGCAGTTTATCTGGGGACGGGGAGCTGTTTTTT.